The clone carrying this T cell receptor (beta chain) was counted many times. Its specificity is not known. The data stem from a study of regulatory T cells in long-lasting Graves disease. Findings of the study overall: Persistent disease was characterized by preferential usage of TRBV28, TRBJ1-2 and TRBJ2-5.

V was pared by 4 bases and J by 6 bases, with 10 bases between. The CDR3 extends over 13 amino acids. Germline V gene data show CDR1 as MNHEY and CDR2 as SVGEGT. According to the study, TCR beta libraries were built with iRepertoire HTBI primers and CDR3-region Arm-PCR. TCRdb reanalysed the multiplex PCR reads using MiXCR and keeps one entry per CDR3 protein. Of 200,000 to 250,000 distinct CDR3 sequences listed, 20% are singletons. The time point is: newly diagnosed GD, antithyroid drugs for less than 3 months. Following extraction of RNA from PBMCs, that RNA was used to make the TCR library. This rearrangement joins TRBV6-2 or TRBV6-3 to TRBJ1-5; tentatively, D is TRBD1 (5 bases). The receptor comes from a female donor with Graves disease. Sequenced material: peripheral blood mononuclear cells (PBMCs), taken at new diagnosis, from a patient treated with antithyroid drugs. CDR3 sequence (DNA): TGTGCCAGCAGTTCGAGGGGAAGTCAGCCCCAGCATTTT. It codes for CASSSRGSQPQHF.